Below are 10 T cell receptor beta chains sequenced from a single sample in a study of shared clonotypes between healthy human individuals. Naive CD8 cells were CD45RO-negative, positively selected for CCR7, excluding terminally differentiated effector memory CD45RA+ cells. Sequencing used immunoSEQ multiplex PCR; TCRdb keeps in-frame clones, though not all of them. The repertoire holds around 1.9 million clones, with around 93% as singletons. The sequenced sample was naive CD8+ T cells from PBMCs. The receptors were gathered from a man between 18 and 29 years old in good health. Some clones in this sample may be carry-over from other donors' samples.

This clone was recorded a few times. CDR3 bases: TGTGCCAGCAGCTTAGACGTAGGGCAGGGATCTGAAGCTTTCTTT. Protein product: CASSLDVGQGSEAFF. The genes are TRBV7-8 and TRBJ1-1, with TRBD1 as a possible D gene (5 bases). The CDR3 spans 15 residues. Germline V CDR1 and CDR2: SGHVS, FQNEAQ. V shed 1 base and J shed 6 bases, with 15 bases lying between them. The variable domain in full, with the rest retrieved from reference TRBV7-8 and TRBJ1-1, is GAGVSQSPRYKVAKRGQDVALRCDPISGHVSLFWYQQALGQGPEFLTYFQNEAQLDKSGLPSDRFFAERPEGSVSTLKIQRTQQEDSAVYLCASSLDVGQGSEAFFGQGTRLTVV.

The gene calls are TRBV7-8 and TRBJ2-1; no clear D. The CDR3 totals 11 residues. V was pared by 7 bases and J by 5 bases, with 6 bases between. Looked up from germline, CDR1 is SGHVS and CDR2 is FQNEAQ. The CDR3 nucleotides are TGTGCCAGCACGTCGGACAATGAGCAGTTCTTC. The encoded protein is CASTSDNEQFF.

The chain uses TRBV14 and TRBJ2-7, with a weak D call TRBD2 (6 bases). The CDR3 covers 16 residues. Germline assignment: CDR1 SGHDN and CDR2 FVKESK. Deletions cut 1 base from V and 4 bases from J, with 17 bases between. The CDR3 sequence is CASSQGRTESGYEQYF. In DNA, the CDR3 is TGTGCCAGCAGCCAAGGCAGAACAGAAAGCGGGTACGAGCAGTACTTC.

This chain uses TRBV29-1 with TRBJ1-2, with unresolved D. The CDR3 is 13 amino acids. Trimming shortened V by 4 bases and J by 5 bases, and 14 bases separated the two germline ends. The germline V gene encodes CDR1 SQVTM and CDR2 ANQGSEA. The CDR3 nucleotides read TGCAGCGTTGTTGGCGGAGATATATATGGCTACACCTTC. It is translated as CSVVGGDIYGYTF.

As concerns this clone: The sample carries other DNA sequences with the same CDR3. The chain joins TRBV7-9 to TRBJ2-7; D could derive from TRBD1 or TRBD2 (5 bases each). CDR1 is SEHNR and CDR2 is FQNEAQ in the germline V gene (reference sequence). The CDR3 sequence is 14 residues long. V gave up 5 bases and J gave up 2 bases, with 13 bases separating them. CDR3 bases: TGTGCCAGCAGCCCACGGGACCTCACCTACGAGCAGTACTTC. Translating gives CASSPRDLTYEQYF.

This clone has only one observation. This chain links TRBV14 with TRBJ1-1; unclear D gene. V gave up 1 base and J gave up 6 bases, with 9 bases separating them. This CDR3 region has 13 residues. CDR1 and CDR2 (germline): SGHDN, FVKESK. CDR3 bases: TGTGCCAGCAGCCAAGTAAATTTGCCTGAAGCTTTCTTT. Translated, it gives CASSQVNLPEAFF.

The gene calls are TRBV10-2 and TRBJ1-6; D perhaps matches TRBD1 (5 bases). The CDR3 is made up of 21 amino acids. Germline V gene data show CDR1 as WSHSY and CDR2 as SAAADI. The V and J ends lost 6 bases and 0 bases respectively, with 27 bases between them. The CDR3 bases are TGCGCCAGCAGCCGGGGGACGCGCGAGGGATTTAGGAGCTCCTATAATTCACCCCTCCACTTT. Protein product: CASSRGTREGFRSSYNSPLHF.

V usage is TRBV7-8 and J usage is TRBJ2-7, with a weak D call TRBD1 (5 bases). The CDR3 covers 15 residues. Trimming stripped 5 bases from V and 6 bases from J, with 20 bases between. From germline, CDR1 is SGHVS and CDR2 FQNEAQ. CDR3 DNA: TGTGCCAGCAGCCCTCGGGCAGGGCGCCCTCGCGAGCAGTACTTC. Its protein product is CASSPRAGRPREQYF.

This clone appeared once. CDR3 nucleotides: TGTGCCAGCAGAACGCTAACCCATAGCGGGAGGGTGACCGGGGAGCTGTTTTTT. Translating gives CASRTLTHSGRVTGELFF. The rearrangement joins TRBV27 to TRBJ2-2; 11 bases are a match to TRBD2. In germline, CDR1 is MNHEY, CDR2 SMNVEV (reference sequence). This CDR3 has 18 amino acids. The trim removed 6 bases at V and 5 bases at J, leaving 14 bases unmatched.

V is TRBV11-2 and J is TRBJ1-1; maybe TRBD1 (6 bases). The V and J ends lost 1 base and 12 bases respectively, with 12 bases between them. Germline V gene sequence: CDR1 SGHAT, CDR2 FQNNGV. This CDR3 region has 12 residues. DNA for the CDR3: TGTGCCAGCAGCTTAGGGGGGCTGGGGCCTTTCTTT. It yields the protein CASSLGGLGPFF.